The 21 T cell receptor beta chains below come from one sample, sequenced in a study of blood T cells in healthy people across ages (dated by TCRdb to the mid-2010s). The method was 5' RACE. The sequencer was an Illumina HiSeq 2500. The second PCR ran for roughly 7 to 11 cycles and used a J-beta primer mix along with a sample-barcoded 5' primer. In-frame beta chains were kept once TCRdb had trimmed the public reads at Q25 with fastp and called clones with MiXCR. Rows with a matching CDR3 protein are joined into one entry that keeps the most common DNA and genes. A total of approximately 810,000 distinct CDR3 sequences appear in this sample, around 36% of them only once. Jointly, the top ten make up 13% of the sample. The specimen was blood. The receptors were gathered from a man between 18 and 35 years old in good health.

The sample holds many counts of this clonotype. The J gene is TRBJ1-2, the V gene TRBV20-1; D unclear. V lost 0 bases and J 7 bases, leaving 3 bases between the germline ends. Germline V gene lookup returns CDR1 DFQATT and CDR2 SNEGSKA (reference sequence). This CDR3 contains 10 residues. The CDR3 reads CSAREGGYTF. The CDR3 DNA is TGCAGTGCTAGAGAAGGTGGCTACACCTTC.

This clonotype has a handful of counts. CDR3 in DNA: TGCAGTGCTAGCGGTATAGGAACTAGCACAGATACGCAGTATTTT. Protein product: CSASGIGTSTDTQYF. The V and J genes are TRBV20-1 and TRBJ2-3; D gene unclear. Germline loops: CDR1 DFQATT, CDR2 SNEGSKA (reference sequence). CDR3 size: 15 residues. Trimming cost V 3 bases and J 0 bases, with 13 bases left between them.

In this sample, this clonotype turned up many times. The J gene is TRBJ2-7, the V gene TRBV25-1; possible D gene TRBD1, 5 bases. Between the trimmed V and J ends, which lost 7 bases and 6 bases, there was a span of 19 bases. The CDR3 runs 14 residues. Germline V lookup: CDR1 MGHDK, CDR2 SYGVNS. The CDR3 DNA reads TGTGCCAGCACACCATCTCAGGGTGGGGCCGAGCAGTACTTC. This encodes CASTPSQGGAEQYF.

The V gene is TRBV6-6, the J gene TRBJ2-1; D gene ambiguous. Trimming removed 7 bases from V and 3 bases from J, with 22 bases in between. The CDR3 runs 17 residues. Germline CDR1 reads MNHNY; CDR2 reads SVGAGI (reference sequence). The CDR3 DNA sequence: TGTGCCAGCACCGACCCAGGTCAGCCCAACGGCTACAATGAGCAGTTCTTC. It encodes CASTDPGQPNGYNEQFF.

This clonotype was counted many times. The J gene is TRBJ2-7, the V gene TRBV12-3 or TRBV12-4; TRBD1 is a possible D gene (6 bases). Between the trimmed V and J ends, which lost 7 bases and 4 bases, there was a span of 23 bases. CDR3 size: 16 residues. The CDR3, as DNA: TGTGCCAGCACCACCTCCTCGGGGACAAAAAGGTACGAGCAGTACTTC. As protein: CASTTSSGTKRYEQYF.

CDR3 bases: TGCAGTGCTAGAGAAACCCTTTACGGACCCCTCCACTTT. It specifies CSARETLYGPLHF. V is TRBV20-1 and J is TRBJ1-6, with D unclear. Trimming shortened V by 0 bases and J by 12 bases, and 12 bases separated the two germline ends. Germline CDR1 reads DFQATT; CDR2 reads SNEGSKA (reference sequence). There are 13 residues in the CDR3.

Concerning this clonotype: One end of the junction varies from germline; a read error may be responsible. The rearrangement uses TRBV7-3 and TRBJ2-1, with 10 bases identical to TRBD1. CDR3 length: 15 residues. Germline CDR1 SGHTA, CDR2 FQGTGA. CDR3: CAGSSTRQGAGEQFF. The CDR3 nucleotides read TGTGCCGGCAGCTCGACACGACAGGGGGCAGGGGAGCAGTTCTTC.

This chain uses TRBV6-5 with TRBJ2-7; D is possibly TRBD1 (6 bases). Trimming pared 0 bases from V and 2 bases from J, leaving 11 bases between. The CDR3 is 15 residues long. Germline V gives CDR1 MNHEY, CDR2 SVGAGI. The CDR3 region is CASSYSRSGAYEQYF. CDR3 DNA sequence: TGTGCCAGCAGTTACTCGAGGTCAGGGGCCTACGAGCAGTACTTC.

The V call is TRBV12-3 or TRBV12-4, the J call TRBJ1-5; 7 bases map to TRBD1. The CDR3 covers 13 residues. V dropped 7 bases and J dropped 5; count of bases not matched to a gene: 5. In nucleotides, the CDR3 is TGTGCCAGCACCAAGGGGGCGGATCAGCCCCAGCATTTT. It specifies CASTKGADQPQHF.

A note on this clonotype: Relative to the germline gene, one junction end is altered; a read error may explain this. The chain combines TRBV6-5 with TRBJ1-6, with D perhaps matching TRBD1 (5 bases). The CDR3 runs 16 residues. Germline V lookup: CDR1 MNHEY, CDR2 SVGAGI. CDR3 in amino acids: CVSSKGPQDYNSPLHF. The CDR3 bases are TGTGTCAGCAGTAAGGGACCACAGGACTATAATTCACCCCTCCACTTT.

The genes are TRBV6-4 and TRBJ2-3; no clear D gene. Between the trimmed V and J ends, which lost 0 bases and 4 bases, there was a span of 11 bases. This CDR3 region has 15 residues. CDR1 is MRHNA, CDR2 SNTAGT, per germline. CDR3 sequence: CASSDSVRSPDTQYF. The CDR3, as DNA: TGTGCCAGCAGTGACTCGGTGCGCTCGCCAGATACGCAGTATTTT.

This clonotype was seen at least ten times. This chain uses TRBV29-1 with TRBJ2-3, with D possibly called TRBD1 or TRBD2 (6 bases each). CDR3 size: 15 residues. The ends were cut back, 6 bases at V and 8 bases at J, with 24 bases in the middle. Germline CDR1 and CDR2: SQVTM and ANQGSEA. The CDR3 DNA follows: TGCAGCGTCGCACGCGGGGACACTAGCACGGGTACGCAGTATTTT. Translated, it gives CSVARGDTSTGTQYF.

In this sample, this clonotype turned up a few times. The chain couples TRBV7-2 to TRBJ1-5; D remains unclear. Trimming left V 5 bases short and J 2 bases short, with 13 bases between. There are 15 residues in the CDR3. The germline gives CDR1 SGHTA, CDR2 FQGNSA. The CDR3 sequence: CASSPDGGGNQPQHF. As DNA, the CDR3 is TGTGCCAGCAGCCCGGACGGAGGTGGCAATCAGCCCCAGCATTTT. The full variable domain, with the rest looked up from reference TRBV7-2 and TRBJ1-5, is GAGVSQSPSNKVTEKGKDVELRCDPISGHTALYWYRQSLGQGLEFLIYFQGNSAPDKSGLPSDRFSAERTGGSVSTLTIQRTQQEDSAVYLCASSPDGGGNQPQHFGDGTRLSIL.

The chain links TRBV4-1 to TRBJ1-4; no firm D call. This CDR3 is built from 15 residues. Trimming cost V 0 bases and J 5 bases, with 10 bases left between them. Germline assignment: CDR1 MGHRA and CDR2 YSYEKL. In nucleotides, the CDR3 is TGCGCCAGCAGCCAAGAGGCGGCCAACAATGAAAAACTGTTTTTT. This gives the protein CASSQEAANNEKLFF.

This clonotype was detected a few times. The chain has TRBV4-2 and TRBJ1-2; 11 positions agree with TRBD1. Germline V lookup: CDR1 LGHNA, CDR2 YNFKEQ. The CDR3 has 15 amino acids. The ends lost 1 base at V and 4 bases at J; junction bases unmatched: 2. This CDR3 is CASSQGTGGAYGYTF. Here the CDR3 DNA reads TGTGCCAGCAGCCAAGGGACAGGGGGCGCCTATGGCTACACCTTC.

This clonotype was seen a few times. The chain has TRBV27 and TRBJ2-3, with TRBD1 matching 9 bases. This CDR3 is 19 amino acids long. J lost 3 bases, V lost 5 bases, and 18 bases had no gene match. Germline loops: CDR1 MNHEY, CDR2 SMNVEV (reference sequence). The CDR3 coding sequence is TGTGCCAGCAGTCTTTGGGCGAACCGACAGGGGGAGGAGACAGATACGCAGTATTTT. This sequence encodes CASSLWANRQGEETDTQYF.

This clonotype was counted a few times. The chain joins TRBV20-1 to TRBJ1-1; 7 positions agree with TRBD1. Trimming at V came to 3 bases and at J to 6 bases, leaving 10 bases not matched to a gene. This CDR3 has 14 residues. Per the germline V gene, CDR1 is DFQATT and CDR2 is SNEGSKA (reference sequence). DNA for the CDR3: TGCAGTGCTAGCCCCCTGGACAGGTACGCTGAAGCTTTCTTT. It is translated as CSASPLDRYAEAFF.

This chain uses TRBV7-6 with TRBJ2-1; D could derive from TRBD1 or TRBD2 (7 bases each). Trimming removed 3 bases at V and 3 bases at J, with 18 bases between. The CDR3 has 17 amino acids. CDR1 is SGHVS, CDR2 FNYEAQ, per germline. DNA for the CDR3: TGTGCCAGCAGCTTGGGGGGACAGCGGGGTTACTACAATGAGCAGTTCTTC. Amino acids: CASSLGGQRGYYNEQFF.

The chain combines TRBV20-1 with TRBJ2-1; D gene unclear. Deletions cut 4 bases from V and 9 bases from J, with 13 bases between. The CDR3 runs to 12 residues. Germline CDR1 is DFQATT and CDR2 is SNEGSKA (reference sequence). As DNA, the CDR3 is TGCAGTGCTACCCCGCGCCCCCCTGAGCAGTTCTTC. It yields the protein CSATPRPPEQFF.

Only a few counts were recorded for this clonotype. A much larger clone is a single base away; this may be a read error. This chain uses TRBV12-3 or TRBV12-4 with TRBJ1-2, with 10 positions matching TRBD1. CDR3 length equals 14 residues. V was pared by 5 bases and J by 4 bases, with 4 bases of the junction left unmatched. The chain's CDR3 is CASSDRGHIYGYTF. The CDR3 DNA is TGTGCCAGCAGTGACAGGGGGCATATCTATGGCTACACCTTC.

This clonotype was detected many times. The chain uses TRBV6-5 and TRBJ2-3; D is possibly TRBD1 (6 bases). The CDR3 covers 15 residues. Germline CDR1 is MNHEY and CDR2 is SVGAGI. Trimming took off 6 bases at V and 2 bases at J, with 15 bases between the two ends. The CDR3 DNA reads as TGTGCCAGCAGCGATCGGAACAGGGCCACAGATACGCAGTATTTT. Translating it yields CASSDRNRATDTQYF.